This T cell receptor beta chain was documented in a study of PD-1 blockade in classical Hodgkin lymphoma. In the case of this clone: Antigen unknown.

The sample's time point: newly diagnosed, previously untreated cHL patient sample. Negative magnetic selection isolated CD4+ T cells from thawed PBMCs. It was PBMCs in newly diagnosed, untreated classical Hodgkin lymphoma that served as comparison. Study observations and caveats: Causes of the repertoire differences remain undefined, possibly disease activity or prior therapy.

Sequenced by immunoSEQ multiplex PCR; TCRdb stores in-frame clones only, minus some. The sample contains roughly 31,000 clones, 89% of which appear only once. Trimming took off 3 bases at V and 2 bases at J, with 3 bases between the two ends. The CDR3 has 12 amino acids. Germline V gene lookup returns CDR1 SGHAT and CDR2 FQNNGV. Source material: CD4+ T cells from blood. The TCR comes from a human donor with classical Hodgkin lymphoma. The V and J genes are TRBV11-2 and TRBJ2-3; D is undetermined. CDR3 nucleotide sequence: TGTGCCAGCAGCTTTGTCACAGATACGCAGTATTTT. Amino acid sequence: CASSFVTDTQYF.